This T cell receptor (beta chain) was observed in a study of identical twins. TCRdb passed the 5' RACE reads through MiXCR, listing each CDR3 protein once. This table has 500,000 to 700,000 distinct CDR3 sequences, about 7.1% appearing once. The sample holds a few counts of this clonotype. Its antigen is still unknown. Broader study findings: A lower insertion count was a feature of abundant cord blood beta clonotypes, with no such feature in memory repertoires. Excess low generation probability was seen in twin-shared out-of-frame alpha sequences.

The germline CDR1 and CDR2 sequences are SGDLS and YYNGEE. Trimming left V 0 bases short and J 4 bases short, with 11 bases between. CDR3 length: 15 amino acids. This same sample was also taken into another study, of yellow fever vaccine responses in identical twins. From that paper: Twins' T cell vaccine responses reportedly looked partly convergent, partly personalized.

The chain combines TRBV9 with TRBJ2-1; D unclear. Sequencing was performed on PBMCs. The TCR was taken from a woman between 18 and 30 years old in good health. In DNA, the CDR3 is TGTGCCAGCAGCGTAGACGGCATAGCTTACAATGAGCAGTTCTTC. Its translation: CASSVDGIAYNEQFF.